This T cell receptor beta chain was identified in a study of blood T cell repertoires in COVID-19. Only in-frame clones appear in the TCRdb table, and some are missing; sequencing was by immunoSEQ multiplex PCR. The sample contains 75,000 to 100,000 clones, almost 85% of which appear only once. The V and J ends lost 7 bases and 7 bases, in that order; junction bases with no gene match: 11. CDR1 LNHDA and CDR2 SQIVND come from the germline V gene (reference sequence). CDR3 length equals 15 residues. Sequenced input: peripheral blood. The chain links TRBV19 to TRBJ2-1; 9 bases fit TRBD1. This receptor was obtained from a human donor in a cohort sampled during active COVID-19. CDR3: CASTAAGQGWNEQFF. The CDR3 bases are TGTGCCAGTACGGCCGCGGGACAGGGATGGAATGAGCAGTTCTTC.